This TCR beta chain was captured in a study of blood T cell repertoires in COVID-19. Overall study: PBMCs, B-cell-depleted T cells, or T cells provided the cDNA or gDNA that made up the material.

The CDR3 is made up of 14 amino acids. Germline values: CDR1 SGHNT, CDR2 YENEEA. Between the trimmed V and J ends, which lost 2 bases and 1 base, there was a span of 6 bases. In the study's own analysis: Amplifying reference gene primers gave estimates of nucleated cell counts. Sequencing used immunoSEQ multiplex PCR; TCRdb keeps in-frame clones, though not all of them. The V and J calls and clone size were taken over from that table, and D and trimming were inferred from the DNA. This sample has some 180,000 clones; 75% to 85% occur once, and the top ten carry around 13%. The sample consisted of peripheral blood. This chain uses TRBV11-3 with TRBJ2-1, with D possibly being TRBD1 (5 bases). The source of this sequence is a human donor in a cohort sampled during active COVID-19. The CDR3: CASSLSGSYNEQFF. The CDR3 bases are TGTGCCAGCAGCTTATCAGGGTCCTACAATGAGCAGTTCTTC.